This T cell receptor (beta chain) is from a study of blood T cells in healthy people across ages. PCR was performed a second time for 7 to 11 cycles using a sample-barcoded 5' primer and a J-beta primer mix. TCRdb independently ran MiXCR on the 5' RACE reads; one entry per CDR3 protein. The table lists 1,100,000 or so distinct CDR3 sequences, around 45% of them singletons, with approximately 20% in the top ten. Study findings and constraints: There were more naive CD4+ cells and higher diversity in long-lived donors than in aged donors.

This clonotype has more than one count but fewer than ten. Antigen: not known. Trimming left V 6 bases short and J 1 base short, with 14 bases between. This CDR3 has 15 amino acids. Germline V gene lookup returns CDR1 SNHLY and CDR2 FYNNEI. This clonotype was sampled from a woman in her fifties or sixties in good health. Sequencing input: blood. This sequence joins TRBV2 and TRBJ2-3; perhaps TRBD2 as D (6 bases). Here the CDR3 reads CASSRAGGGTDTQYF. CDR3 bases: TGTGCCAGCAGCCGAGCGGGTGGGGGCACAGATACGCAGTATTTT.